This T cell receptor beta chain was profiled in a study of beta chain features in type 1 diabetes. Study findings and constraints: For patients, the naive, central memory and Treg TCRB repertoires appeared more alike than for healthy donors.

The whole isolated RNA underwent reverse transcription, so sequencing captured expressed TCRB transcripts. Clones were sequenced by immunoSEQ multiplex PCR, and TCRdb holds only the in-frame ones, with some missing. The top ten clones hold around 0.78% of a sample with 37,000 or so clones, approximately 50% of them seen once. Trimming pared 1 base from V and 5 bases from J, leaving 8 bases between. Germline lookup yields CDR1 MNHNS and CDR2 SASEGT. CDR3 size: 14 residues. About this clone: What it recognizes is unknown.

This TCR was sampled from a woman between 18 and 29 years old in good health. Sequencing used central memory CD4+ T cells from blood. J is TRBJ1-4 and V is TRBV6-1, with D unresolved. CDR3 protein: CASSEGLRNEKLFF. The CDR3 DNA sequence: TGTGCCAGCAGTGAAGGTTTGCGAAATGAAAAACTGTTTTTT.